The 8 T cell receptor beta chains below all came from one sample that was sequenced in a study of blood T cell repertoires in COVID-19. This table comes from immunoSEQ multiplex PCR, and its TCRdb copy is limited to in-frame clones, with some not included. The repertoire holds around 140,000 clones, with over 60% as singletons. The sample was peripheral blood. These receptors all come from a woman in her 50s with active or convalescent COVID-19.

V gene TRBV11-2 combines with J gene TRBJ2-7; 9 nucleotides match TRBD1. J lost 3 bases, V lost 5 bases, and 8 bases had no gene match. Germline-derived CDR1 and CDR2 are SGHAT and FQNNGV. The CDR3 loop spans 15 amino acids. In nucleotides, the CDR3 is TGTGCCAGCAGCCCTGGGACAGGGAATTACTACGAGCAGTACTTC. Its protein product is CASSPGTGNYYEQYF.

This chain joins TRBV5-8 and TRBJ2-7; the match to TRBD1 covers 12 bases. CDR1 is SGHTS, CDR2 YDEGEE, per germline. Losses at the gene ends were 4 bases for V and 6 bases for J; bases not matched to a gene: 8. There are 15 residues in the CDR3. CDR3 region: CASSRRDRGRREQYF. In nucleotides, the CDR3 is TGTGCCAGCAGCCGAAGGGACAGGGGGCGCCGCGAGCAGTACTTC.

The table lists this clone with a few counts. DNA of the CDR3: TGTGCCAGCAGCTTAGGGTCAGGGGGTCTCTATGGCTACACCTTC. It translates to CASSLGSGGLYGYTF. This sequence joins TRBV7-2 and TRBJ1-2; 7 nucleotides align to TRBD1. This CDR3 has 15 residues. With V trimmed by 1 base and J by 4 bases, 6 bases remained unmatched. The germline V gene encodes CDR1 SGHTA and CDR2 FQGNSA.

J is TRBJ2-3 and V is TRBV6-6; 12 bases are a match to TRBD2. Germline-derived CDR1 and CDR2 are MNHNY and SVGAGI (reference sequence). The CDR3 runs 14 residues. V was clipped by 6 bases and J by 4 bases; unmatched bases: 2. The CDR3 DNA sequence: TGTGCCAGCAGCCGACTAGCGGGAGCAGATACGCAGTATTTT. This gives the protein CASSRLAGADTQYF.

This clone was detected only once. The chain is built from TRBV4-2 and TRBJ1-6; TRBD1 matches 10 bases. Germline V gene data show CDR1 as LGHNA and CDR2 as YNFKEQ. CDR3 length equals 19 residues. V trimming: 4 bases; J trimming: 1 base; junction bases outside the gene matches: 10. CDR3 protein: CASSPLRQGAGSYNSPLHF. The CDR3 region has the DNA TGTGCCAGCAGCCCCCTACGACAGGGGGCTGGGTCCTATAATTCACCCCTCCACTTT.

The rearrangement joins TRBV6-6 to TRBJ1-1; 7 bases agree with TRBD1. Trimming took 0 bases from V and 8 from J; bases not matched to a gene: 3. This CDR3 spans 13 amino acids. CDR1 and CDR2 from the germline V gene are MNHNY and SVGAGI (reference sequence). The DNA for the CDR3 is TGTGCCAGCAGTTACTCGGACAGGCCAGAAGCTTTCTTT. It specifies CASSYSDRPEAFF.

In DNA, the CDR3 is TGTGCCAGCAGCTTAGGGCAGGGGCATCTTAACTATGGCTACACCTTC. This gives the protein CASSLGQGHLNYGYTF. This chain links TRBV7-6 with TRBJ1-2; tentative D call: TRBD1 (6 bases). Trimming took 1 base from V and 1 from J, leaving 13 bases between them. Germline lookup yields CDR1 SGHVS and CDR2 FNYEAQ. This CDR3 has 16 residues.

The CDR3 DNA reads as TGTGCCAGCAGTCGACGGACAGGGGGCCAGAATTCACCCCTCCACTTT. It encodes CASSRRTGGQNSPLHF. This sequence joins TRBV27 and TRBJ1-6, with 11 bases aligning to TRBD1. In germline, CDR1 is MNHEY, CDR2 SMNVEV (reference sequence). V shed 5 bases and J 7 bases; nucleotides not matched to a gene: 7. This CDR3 has 16 residues.